The rows below give T cell receptor beta chains drawn from one sample of a study of T cell responses to AZD1222 COVID-19 vaccine. Sequencing was performed with immunoSEQ multiplex PCR; in TCRdb, only in-frame clones are kept and a portion is missing. The sample lists 250,000 to 300,000 clones; about 94% were seen once. Sequenced material: peripheral blood, taken 28 days after the second AZD1222 dose. The receptors shown here come from an adult who received the AZD1222 COVID-19 vaccine. Each CDR3 is given with its conserved first and last residue. The D gene is left open where the match is weak. The size field is filled for only some rows; it gives once, few, many or a size class.

TRBV6-2/TRBV6-3	TRBJ2-7	TRBD2	NA	TGTGCCAGCAGTTACGGGCTGGGCCAGGAGGCGCGGGGGTATAACTCCTACGAGCAGTACTTC	CASSYGLGQEARGYNSYEQYF
TRBV7-2	TRBJ2-1	TRBD1	NA	TGTGCCAGCAGCAACAGGGGGAGTGTGTATGAGCAGTTCTTC	CASSNRGSVYEQFF
TRBV11-2	TRBJ1-6	NA	NA	TGTGCCAGCAGCTTATGGTCGGGTAACACCTATAATTCACCCCTCCACTTT	CASSLWSGNTYNSPLHF
TRBV6-6	TRBJ2-1	TRBD1	NA	TGTGCCAGCGGTGAGTCCGACAGGGCCTACAATGAGCAGTTCTTC	CASGESDRAYNEQFF
TRBV30	TRBJ2-1	TRBD2	NA	TGTGCCTGGAGTGTCGGACTAGCGTGGAATGAGCAGTTCTTC	CAWSVGLAWNEQFF
TRBV9	TRBJ2-3	NA	NA	TGTGCCAGCAGCGTAGAGGCCTCTACGAATACGCAGTATTTT	CASSVEASTNTQYF
TRBV18	TRBJ1-2	NA	NA	TGTGCCAGCTCACCTAACAGGGACGGCTACACCTTC	CASSPNRDGYTF
TRBV19	TRBJ2-1	TRBD1	once	TGTGCCAGTAGTACCCGGGACAGCTACTACAATGAGCAGTTCTTC	CASSTRDSYYNEQFF
TRBV15	TRBJ2-7	NA	NA	TGTGCCACCAGCAGAGAGACAGGCGAGCAGTACTTC	CATSRETGEQYF
TRBV9	TRBJ2-2	NA	NA	TGTGCCAGCAGCCTTGGGGGGAGCGGCTCCGGGGAGCTGTTTTTT	CASSLGGSGSGELFF
TRBV7-9	TRBJ1-1	NA	NA	TGTGCCAGCAGCTTAGATAGGCCTGAAGCTTTCTTT	CASSLDRPEAFF
TRBV6-5	TRBJ1-1	TRBD1	NA	TGTGCCAGCAGATCCTGGGACAGGAACACTGAAGCTTTCTTT	CASRSWDRNTEAFF
TRBV10-2	TRBJ2-1	NA	NA	TGCGCCAGCAGGGGCCTGGGTTCTAGCTCCTACAATGAGCAGTTCTTC	CASRGLGSSSYNEQFF
TRBV2	TRBJ1-2	TRBD1	NA	TGTGCCAGCAGTGAGGAGCGGGACAGGGGGAACTATGGCTACACCTTC	CASSEERDRGNYGYTF
TRBV28	TRBJ2-7	TRBD2	NA	TGTGCCAGCAGCTCCCCTCCCCCCCTGACTAGCGGGATCTACGAGCAGTACTTC	CASSSPPPLTSGIYEQYF
TRBV28	TRBJ2-7	NA	NA	TGTGCCAGCAGTCCGAGGGTAGGGCAGTACTTC	CASSPRVGQYF
TRBV3-1/TRBV3-2	TRBJ2-7	NA	NA	TGTGCCAGCAGCCAATTTCAGGGTCCCTACGAGCAGTACTTC	CASSQFQGPYEQYF
TRBV10-3	TRBJ1-3	NA	NA	TGTGCCATCAGTGAGAGCCAGGGCTCTGGAAACACCATATATTTT	CAISESQGSGNTIYF
TRBV5-1	TRBJ1-1	NA	NA	TGCGCCAGCAGCTTAGGCCGCAGGACGGGCACTGAAGCTTTCTTT	CASSLGRRTGTEAFF
TRBV7-8	TRBJ1-1	TRBD1	NA	TGTGCCAGCAGCGGGACAGGGAGAGGAACTGAAGCTTTCTTT	CASSGTGRGTEAFF
TRBV27	TRBJ2-7	TRBD2	NA	TGTGCCAGCACCCTAGCGGGAGGTCCCTACGAGCAGTACTTC	CASTLAGGPYEQYF
TRBV5-1	TRBJ1-2	TRBD1	NA	TGCGCCAGCAGCTTGGGACAGGGGGATGGCTACACCTTC	CASSLGQGDGYTF
TRBV27	TRBJ2-5	NA	NA	TGTGCCAGCAGTTTGGAAGAGACCCAGTACTTC	CASSLEETQYF
TRBV3-1/TRBV3-2	TRBJ1-1	NA	NA	TGTGCCAGCAGCCAAGTCGAAAGGGCTGAAGCTTTCTTT	CASSQVERAEAFF
TRBV27	TRBJ2-2	NA	NA	TGTGCCAGCAGGCCTTCGGGGGTCCACACCGGGGAGCTGTTTTTT	CASRPSGVHTGELFF
TRBV7-9	TRBJ2-1	NA	NA	TGTGCCAGCAGCTTAACCGGGAGTGCCCCTCGCTACAATGAGCAGTTCTTC	CASSLTGSAPRYNEQFF
TRBV9	TRBJ2-7	NA	NA	TGTGCCAGCAGCGTAGCTCAAGGATACGAGCAGTACTTC	CASSVAQGYEQYF
TRBV11-3	TRBJ2-2	NA	NA	TGTGCCAGCAGCTTAAATAACAGGGGGGAGCTGTTTTTT	CASSLNNRGELFF
TRBV23-1	TRBJ1-1	NA	NA	TGCGCCAGCAGTCAATCGTGGCAGGGAGCTGAAGCTTTCTTT	CASSQSWQGAEAFF
TRBV28	TRBJ2-7	NA	once	TGTGCCAGCAGTTTTAGGGGAGACAGCTCTCCGTACTTC	CASSFRGDSSPYF
TRBV7-2	TRBJ2-7	TRBD2	NA	TGTGCCAGCTCAGGGGCCCTAGCGGGGTACGAGCAGTACTTC	CASSGALAGYEQYF
TRBV5-1	TRBJ1-5	NA	NA	TGCGCCAGCAGCCCAGACGGCAATCAGCCCCAGCATTTT	CASSPDGNQPQHF
TRBV20-1	TRBJ1-1	NA	NA	TGCAGTGCTAGCCCGAACACTGAAGCTTTCTTT	CSASPNTEAFF
TRBV7-2	TRBJ2-5	NA	NA	TGTGCCAGCAGCCAGGGACCTAGTGGAGAGACCCAGTACTTC	CASSQGPSGETQYF
TRBV24-1	TRBJ1-2	NA	once	TGTGCCACAGGACACGACTATGGCTACACCTTC	CATGHDYGYTF
TRBV13	TRBJ2-7	NA	NA	TGTGCCAGCAGCCCCGGATCCTACGAGCAGTACTTC	CASSPGSYEQYF
TRBV7-9	TRBJ2-7	NA	NA	TGTGCCAGCACCAAGGAGGGAGGCCGGACCTACGAGCAGTACTTC	CASTKEGGRTYEQYF
TRBV2	TRBJ2-7	NA	NA	TGTGCAATTGGACCTGGGGAGGACGAGCAGTACTTC	CAIGPGEDEQYF
TRBV19	TRBJ2-6	TRBD1	NA	TGTGCCAGTAGTCCCCAGGGGGCTGGGGCCAACGTCCTGACTTTC	CASSPQGAGANVLTF
TRBV4-1	TRBJ2-7	TRBD2	NA	TGCGCCAGCAGCCAAGGGGAGGGATACTCCTACGAGCAGTACTTC	CASSQGEGYSYEQYF
TRBV15	TRBJ2-1	NA	NA	TGTGCCACCAGCAGAGATCTGGGGGTCTCCTACAATGAGCAGTTCTTC	CATSRDLGVSYNEQFF
TRBV7-8	TRBJ2-7	NA	NA	TGTGCCAGCAGCTTAGTAGGGGGCTACGAGCAGTACTTC	CASSLVGGYEQYF
TRBV6-5	TRBJ2-7	NA	NA	TGTGCCAGCAGTCCCGCCGGGAGAAGCGAGCAGTACTTC	CASSPAGRSEQYF
TRBV5-1	TRBJ2-1	TRBD1	NA	TGCGCCAGCAGCCAGCACCACAGGGGCCCGAGCTCCTACAATGAGCAGTTCTTC	CASSQHHRGPSSYNEQFF
TRBV2	TRBJ2-3	NA	NA	TGTGCCAGCCGACGTAACCCCGGGGTTGATACGCAGTATTTT	CASRRNPGVDTQYF
TRBV5-6	TRBJ2-1	NA	NA	TGTGCCAGCAGCTTTAACAATGAGCAGTTCTTC	CASSFNNEQFF
TRBV15	TRBJ1-4	NA	NA	TGTGCCACCAGCAGAGATGGAGAGGGTGAAAAACTGTTTTTT	CATSRDGEGEKLFF
TRBV5-4	TRBJ2-1	NA	once	TGTGCCAGCAGCCCGGGAGAGGGGGAGCAGTTCTTC	CASSPGEGEQFF
TRBV28	TRBJ2-7	NA	once	TGTGCCAGCAGTTTGGACAGCTACTACGAGCAGTACTTC	CASSLDSYYEQYF
TRBV4-2	TRBJ1-1	NA	NA	TGTGCCAGCAGCCGATCGAGGGTAAGTAGGGAAGGCACTGAAGCTTTCTTT	CASSRSRVSREGTEAFF
TRBV7-3	TRBJ2-1	TRBD1	NA	TGTGCCAGCAGCCCACAGGGGGGAAGGAACAATGAGCAGTTCTTC	CASSPQGGRNNEQFF
TRBV18	TRBJ2-1	NA	NA	TGTGCCAGCTCACCAGTTAATCTCTACAATGAGCAGTTCTTC	CASSPVNLYNEQFF
TRBV25-1	TRBJ1-1	NA	NA	TGTGCCAGCAGTGCCCTGGGGGCGAACACTGAAGCTTTCTTT	CASSALGANTEAFF
TRBV29-1	TRBJ2-7	NA	NA	TGCAGCGTTGGGACTTCCCGCGAGCAGTACTTC	CSVGTSREQYF
TRBV4-1	TRBJ2-3	NA	NA	TGCGCCAGCAGCCAAGACCCCGGCGGGTTCGCAGATACGCAGTATTTT	CASSQDPGGFADTQYF
TRBV5-1	TRBJ1-6	TRBD1	NA	TGCGCCAGCAGCCAGGGACAGGTCGCTTCACCCCTCCACTTT	CASSQGQVASPLHF
TRBV2	TRBJ1-2	TRBD1	NA	TGTGCCAGCAAATTTGGACAGGGAAACTATGGCTACACCTTC	CASKFGQGNYGYTF
TRBV10-1	TRBJ2-1	NA	NA	TGCGCCAGCAGTGAGTCTTTAATCGGGTTTGGGCAGTTCTTC	CASSESLIGFGQFF
TRBV7-2	TRBJ2-3	NA	NA	TGTGCCAGCAGCTTTGGGGCACAACTACGCACAGATACGCAGTATTTT	CASSFGAQLRTDTQYF
TRBV9	TRBJ1-1	NA	NA	TGTGCCAGCAGCGTAGATTTGGGATCCCCCCACATGAACACTGAAGCTTTCTTT	CASSVDLGSPHMNTEAFF